The 20 T cell receptor beta chains below were found in one sample sequenced in a study of T-cell reconstitution after alpha-beta-depleted transplantation in children. Library preparation (for TCRbeta) was performed with unique molecular identifiers. One entry per CDR3 protein results from TCRdb running MiXCR on the PCR reads. Of nearly 400,000 distinct CDR3 sequences listed, about a fifth were seen once; the top ten hold less than 4.5%. Sequenced material: PBMCs from the stem cell graft donor, taken from the stem cell graft. The receptors here all came from a human donor who donated a stem cell graft to a child with acute myeloid leukemia.

The V call is TRBV2, the J call TRBJ1-1; the D gene is possibly TRBD1 (6 bases). V was cut by 8 bases and J by 3 bases, with 16 bases left in between. This CDR3 contains 14 residues. Germline values: CDR1 SNHLY, CDR2 FYNNEI. The CDR3 DNA reads TGTGCCAGCGGGGGGAGGGGGGCGGACACTGAAGCTTTCTTT. Amino acid sequence: CASGGRGADTEAFF.

Comment on this clonotype: One junction end does not reproduce the germline sequence, and a read error may be involved. The CDR3 region is CCARVVRESNTGELFF. CDR3 nucleotides: TGCTGTGCTAGAGTGGTCAGGGAGTCGAACACCGGGGAGCTGTTTTTT. V gene TRBV20-1 combines with J gene TRBJ2-2, with D tentatively TRBD1 or TRBD2 (5 bases each). Germline CDR1 is DFQATT and CDR2 is SNEGSKA (reference sequence). The CDR3 consists of 16 residues.

This clonotype has only a few counts. The rearrangement uses TRBV12-3 or TRBV12-4 and TRBJ2-5; tentatively, D is TRBD1 (6 bases). The CDR3 length is 15 residues. Trimming shortened V by 7 bases and J by 1 base, and 16 bases separated the two germline ends. This CDR3 is CASTAGTIFQETQYF. CDR3 nucleotide sequence: TGTGCCAGCACCGCAGGGACAATCTTCCAAGAGACCCAGTACTTC.

The table lists this clonotype with a count of one. The chain employs TRBV2 and TRBJ2-7; 9 nucleotides agree with TRBD1. The ends lost 6 bases at V and 1 base at J; junction bases unmatched: 4. Germline CDR1 and CDR2: SNHLY and FYNNEI. This CDR3 has 14 amino acids. CDR3 nucleotide sequence: TGTGCCAGCAGGCCGGACAGGGGATCCTACGAGCAGTACTTC. It yields the protein CASRPDRGSYEQYF.

This clonotype was counted many times. The J gene is TRBJ2-3, the V gene TRBV20-1, with D maybe TRBD2 (5 bases). V lost 3 bases, J lost 2 bases, and 15 bases lay in between. This CDR3 spans 15 amino acids. Germline V lookup: CDR1 DFQATT, CDR2 SNEGSKA (reference sequence). The CDR3 region is CSASREMAATDTQYF. CDR3 sequence (DNA): TGCAGTGCTAGTAGGGAGATGGCGGCCACAGATACGCAGTATTTT.

The chain carries TRBV25-1 and TRBJ2-7, with 13 bases that match TRBD2. This CDR3 region has 16 residues. V lost 3 bases, J lost 4 bases, and 6 bases stayed unmatched. The germline V gene has CDR1 MGHDK and CDR2 SYGVNS. CDR3 sequence: CASSDRLAGGGYEQYF. The CDR3 nucleotides are TGTGCCAGCAGTGATCGACTAGCGGGAGGAGGGTACGAGCAGTACTTC.

This clonotype was found a few times. The J gene is TRBJ2-3, the V gene TRBV11-2, with D perhaps being TRBD1 or TRBD2 (5 bases each). The CDR3 totals 15 residues. Germline assignment: CDR1 SGHAT and CDR2 FQNNGV. Trimming took off 1 base at V and 2 bases at J, with 10 bases between the two ends. The CDR3 bases are TGTGCCAGCAGCTTAGTTTCGGGGCACACAGATACGCAGTATTTT. It translates to CASSLVSGHTDTQYF.

In this sample, this clonotype turned up a few times. The CDR3 region is CASRAPGTRNNQPQHF. DNA of the CDR3: TGTGCCAGCAGGGCCCCCGGGACACGAAACAATCAGCCCCAGCATTTT. This chain links TRBV2 with TRBJ1-5; maybe TRBD1 (6 bases). CDR3 length: 16 amino acids. V was shortened by 6 bases and J by 3 bases, with 18 bases between the two germline ends. Germline V gene sequence: CDR1 SNHLY, CDR2 FYNNEI.

V usage is TRBV24-1 and J usage is TRBJ2-5; D gene uncertain. Looked up from germline, CDR1 is KGHDR and CDR2 is SFDVKD. Deletions cut 6 bases from V and 1 base from J, with 11 bases between. The length of the CDR3 is 14 residues. This CDR3 is CATSRDALQETQYF. CDR3 nucleotide sequence: TGTGCCACCAGTAGAGACGCCCTCCAAGAGACCCAGTACTTC.

The chain links TRBV20-1 to TRBJ2-7; 9 bases agree with TRBD2. The length of the CDR3 is 16 residues. Trimming at V came to 6 bases and at J to 5 bases, leaving 17 bases not matched to a gene. CDR1 DFQATT and CDR2 SNEGSKA come from the germline V gene (reference sequence). The CDR3 region is CSALPRGREGLNEQYF. The DNA of the CDR3 is TGCAGTGCCCTCCCCCGGGGGCGGGAGGGACTGAACGAGCAGTACTTC.

Ten or more counts support this clonotype. This chain links TRBV29-1 with TRBJ1-2; the D gene is possibly TRBD1 (5 bases). The CDR3 loop spans 12 amino acids. The V gene lost 4 bases and the J gene lost 8 bases, with 14 bases spanning the gap. Per germline, CDR1 SQVTM and CDR2 ANQGSEA. The CDR3 nucleotides read TGCAGCGTTGTCCTGGGGGGTCGCGGCTACACCTTC. This codes for CSVVLGGRGYTF.

V gene TRBV12-3 or TRBV12-4 combines with J gene TRBJ2-1; no firm D call. This CDR3 has 11 residues. Trimming shortened V by 6 bases and J by 14 bases, and 14 bases separated the two germline ends. This CDR3 reads CASSIGPREFF. CDR3 DNA sequence: TGTGCCAGCAGCATCGGGCCAAGGGAGTTCTTC.

This clonotype was detected ten times or more. The rearrangement uses TRBV20-1 and TRBJ2-1; tentative D call: TRBD2 (6 bases). The V gene lost 5 bases and the J gene lost 9 bases, with 20 bases spanning the gap. Per germline, CDR1 DFQATT and CDR2 SNEGSKA (reference sequence). This CDR3 has 14 residues. The CDR3 loop is CSAGGTPEWAEQFF. The DNA of the CDR3 is TGCAGTGCTGGCGGGACTCCGGAGTGGGCTGAGCAGTTCTTC.

The chain employs TRBV7-2 and TRBJ2-1; maybe TRBD2 (6 bases). CDR3 length: 16 amino acids. The V end was cut by 3 bases, the J end by 8 bases, with 20 bases between. The germline V gene has CDR1 SGHTA and CDR2 FQGNSA. CDR3 DNA sequence: TGTGCCAGCAGCTTCGGGGGTGGGAGCGGAGTCGATGAGCAGTTCTTC. Amino acid sequence: CASSFGGGSGVDEQFF.

This clonotype was recorded many times. V usage is TRBV12-3 or TRBV12-4 and J usage is TRBJ1-5; D unresolved. CDR3 length: 14 residues. Deletions cut 6 bases from V and 1 base from J, with 10 bases between. DNA of the CDR3: TGTGCCAGCAGGGTCTCTGGAAGCAATCAGCCCCAGCATTTT. This encodes CASRVSGSNQPQHF.

This clonotype came up many times. V is TRBV29-1 and J is TRBJ2-3; the match to TRBD2 covers 9 bases. Germline CDR1 reads SQVTM; CDR2 reads ANQGSEA. V gave up 4 bases and J gave up 3 bases; unmatched junction bases: 5. CDR3 length: 14 residues. CDR3 in DNA: TGCAGCGTTGGAAGGCGGGAGGGGACAGATACGCAGTATTTT. Translating gives CSVGRREGTDTQYF.

The table lists this clonotype with a few counts. The chain recombines TRBV4-3 with TRBJ2-5; 13 bases align to TRBD2. The germline V gene has CDR1 LGHNA and CDR2 YSLEER. This CDR3 is built from 15 residues. V trimming: 4 bases; J trimming: 5 bases; junction bases outside the gene matches: 4. CDR3 bases: TGCGCCAGCAGCCTGAGGACTAGCGGGAGTGAGACCCAGTACTTC. Protein sequence: CASSLRTSGSETQYF.

The chain employs TRBV20-1 and TRBJ2-7; 16 nucleotides match TRBD2. From germline, CDR1 is DFQATT and CDR2 SNEGSKA (reference sequence). The CDR3 totals 17 residues. Trimming cost V 2 bases and J 4 bases; bases outside gene matches: 8. CDR3 sequence (DNA): TGCAGTGCTAGAAAAGTGGGACTAGCGGGAGGGCCGTACGAGCAGTACTTC. Its protein product is CSARKVGLAGGPYEQYF.

This clonotype was seen a few times. The rearrangement links TRBV12-3 or TRBV12-4 to TRBJ2-6; D is unclear. V was trimmed by 7 bases and J by 3 bases, leaving 7 bases between them. This CDR3 spans 13 amino acids. CDR3 in amino acids: CASTEFGANVLTF. In nucleotides, the CDR3 is TGTGCCAGCACCGAGTTTGGGGCCAACGTCCTGACTTTC.

The chain's CDR3 is CASSSPSGTDTQYF. CDR3 coding DNA: TGTGCCAGCAGCTCCCCCAGCGGCACAGATACGCAGTATTTT. This chain links TRBV12-3 or TRBV12-4 with TRBJ2-3; D remains ambiguous. This CDR3 region has 14 residues. Trimming stripped 6 bases from V and 1 base from J, with 11 bases between.